This entry lists 23 T cell receptor beta chains sequenced from one sample in a study of Graves' ophthalmopathy and Graves' hyperthyroidism. RNA transcripts served as template for amplifying TCR beta CDR3 sequences. First-round RT-PCR with HTBI primers preceded a second-round multiplex PCR. Each CDR3 protein is one row after TCRdb ran MiXCR on the multiplex PCR reads. The table lists over a million distinct CDR3 sequences, roughly two fifths of them singletons. The sample consisted of peripheral blood or thyroid tissue (not recorded which). All receptors derive from an adult man with Graves' hyperthyroidism.

The sample holds many counts of this clonotype. The rearrangement joins TRBV15 to TRBJ1-1; 8 nucleotides align to TRBD1. The CDR3 spans 15 residues. The V and J ends lost 4 bases and 1 base, in that order; junction bases with no gene match: 5. CDR1 is LNHNV and CDR2 is YYDKDF in the germline V gene (reference sequence). The CDR3 nucleotides are TGTGCCACCAGCATACCGACAGGGGCGAACACTGAAGCTTTCTTT. Amino acid sequence: CATSIPTGANTEAFF.

This clonotype was seen a handful of times. This sequence joins TRBV5-1 and TRBJ1-6; D ambiguous. Trimming took off 0 bases at V and 5 bases at J, with 12 bases between the two ends. CDR3 length: 16 amino acids. Germline assignment: CDR1 SGHRS and CDR2 YFSETQ. In DNA, the CDR3 is TGCGCCAGCAGCTTGGATGGCCGGAGGGATAATTCACCCCTCCACTTT. Translating it yields CASSLDGRRDNSPLHF.

The chain has TRBV10-2 and TRBJ1-1; D gene uncertain. CDR1 and CDR2 (germline): WSHSY, SAAADI. There are 12 residues in the CDR3. V lost 4 bases and J 1 base, leaving 4 bases between the germline ends. The CDR3 loop reads CASSVQNTEAFF. The CDR3 coding sequence is TGCGCCAGCAGTGTTCAGAACACTGAAGCTTTCTTT.

The sample holds many counts of this clonotype. V is TRBV12-3 or TRBV12-4 and J is TRBJ1-5; D gene unclear. The CDR3 totals 13 residues. The V end was cut by 3 bases, the J end by 4 bases, with 7 bases between. This CDR3 is CASSFRQNQPQHF. In nucleotides, the CDR3 is TGTGCCAGCAGTTTTAGGCAGAATCAGCCCCAGCATTTT.

The chain has TRBV7-3 and TRBJ2-7; TRBD2 agrees at 11 bases. The DNA end is a closer match to TRBJ2-1, so the J assignment may be wrong. The length of the CDR3 is 15 residues. Germline CDR1 reads SGHTA; CDR2 reads FQGTGA. The chain's CDR3 is CASSVLAGEINEQFF. For the CDR3, the DNA is TGTGCCAGCAGTGTACTAGCGGGAGAGATAAATGAGCAGTTCTTC.

The gene calls are TRBV9 and TRBJ1-1, with D possibly matching TRBD1 (6 bases). CDR1 is SGDLS, CDR2 YYNGEE, per germline. This CDR3 contains 16 residues. V dropped 3 bases and J dropped 1 base, with 16 bases sitting between them. CDR3 in amino acids: CASSGGGGRGNTEAFF. The CDR3 bases are TGTGCCAGCAGCGGAGGGGGGGGGAGGGGGAACACTGAAGCTTTCTTT.

This clonotype has only one observation. Possible read error: a much larger clone is one base away. The J gene is TRBJ1-5, the V gene TRBV19; D perhaps matches TRBD1 (6 bases). The CDR3 extends over 15 amino acids. Germline V gene data show CDR1 as LNHDA and CDR2 as SQIVND (reference sequence). For the CDR3, the DNA is TGTGCCGGTAGTATGGCCGGACAGAGTTATCAGCCCCAGCATTTT. Its translation is CAGSMAGQSYQPQHF.

Regarding this clonotype: This may come from a read error, since a much larger clone is one base off. The chain has TRBV20-1 and TRBJ2-7; the match to TRBD1 covers 8 bases. The CDR3 is 14 residues long. The germline V gene has CDR1 DFQATT and CDR2 SNEGSKA (reference sequence). The CDR3 protein is CSALERTGSHEHYF. The DNA for the CDR3 is TGCAGTGCTTTGGAACGGACAGGGTCCCACGAGCATTACTTC.

Many counts were recorded for this clonotype. The genes are TRBV12-3 or TRBV12-4 and TRBJ1-2; no firm D call. Trimming shortened V by 1 base and J by 7 bases, and 13 bases separated the two germline ends. CDR3 size: 14 residues. The CDR3 sequence is CASSLGIDPGGYTF. The CDR3 coding sequence is TGTGCCAGCAGTTTAGGGATTGATCCGGGTGGCTACACCTTC.

This chain connects TRBV5-8 to TRBJ2-5, with a tentative D call TRBD2 (5 bases). The V gene's germline CDR1 is SGHTS and CDR2 YDEGEE. V was cut by 4 bases and J by 0 bases, with 16 bases left in between. The length of the CDR3 is 16 residues. For the CDR3, the DNA is TGTGCCAGCAGCCAATCGACTAACAGATACCAAGAGACCCAGTACTTC. It specifies CASSQSTNRYQETQYF. The whole variable domain, remainder taken from reference TRBV5-8 and TRBJ2-5, is EAGVTQSPTHLIKTRGQQATLRCSPISGHTSVYWYQQALGLGLQFLLWYDEGEERNRGNFPPRFSGRQFPNYSSELNVNALELEDSALYLCASSQSTNRYQETQYFGPGTRLLVL.

This clonotype has just a few counts. This sequence joins TRBV4-1 and TRBJ1-2, with unresolved D. The CDR3 runs to 16 residues. Trimming took 2 bases from V and 4 from J, leaving 17 bases between them. Germline V gene lookup returns CDR1 MGHRA and CDR2 YSYEKL. The CDR3 loop is CASSQKLRQTAYGYTF. The DNA for the CDR3 is TGCGCCAGCAGCCAAAAATTGAGGCAGACCGCCTATGGCTACACCTTC.

This clonotype showed up many times. This chain uses TRBV20-1 with TRBJ1-1; D is undetermined. This CDR3 comprises 15 residues. Trimming left V 3 bases short and J 0 bases short, with 14 bases between. Per germline, CDR1 DFQATT and CDR2 SNEGSKA (reference sequence). CDR3 protein: CSASTDGPVNTEAFF. The CDR3 bases are TGCAGTGCTAGCACGGACGGGCCCGTGAACACTGAAGCTTTCTTT.

This clonotype was seen ten or more times. This rearrangement joins TRBV5-1 to TRBJ1-3; D is unclear. The CDR3 has 15 amino acids. Deletions cut 4 bases from V and 0 bases from J, with 11 bases between. Germline V gene data show CDR1 as SGHRS and CDR2 as YFSETQ. CDR3 nucleotide sequence: TGCGCCAGCAGCCCAGGACGGTCCTCTGGAAACACCATATATTTT. The encoded protein is CASSPGRSSGNTIYF.

This clonotype was found many times. The chain joins TRBV29-1 to TRBJ1-1; a possible D gene is TRBD1 (5 bases). Germline lookup yields CDR1 SQVTM and CDR2 ANQGSEA. This CDR3 spans 15 amino acids. V gave up 4 bases and J gave up 0 bases, with 15 bases separating them. The CDR3 loop reads CSVVVAQGLNTEAFF. The DNA of the CDR3 is TGCAGCGTTGTCGTAGCCCAGGGATTGAACACTGAAGCTTTCTTT.

This rearrangement joins TRBV19 to TRBJ1-1; the D gene is possibly TRBD1 (5 bases). This CDR3 spans 14 amino acids. Trimming removed 7 bases at V and 5 bases at J, with 17 bases between. The V gene's germline CDR1 is LNHDA and CDR2 SQIVND (reference sequence). The CDR3 protein is CASIGPAGRTEAFF. As DNA, the CDR3 is TGTGCCAGTATCGGGCCGGCAGGGCGAACTGAAGCTTTCTTT.

This clonotype has ten or more counts. This chain connects TRBV20-1 to TRBJ1-1; D gene unclear. CDR3 length equals 12 residues. Trimming pared 3 bases from V and 2 bases from J, leaving 7 bases between. Germline V CDR1 and CDR2: DFQATT, SNEGSKA (reference sequence). The CDR3 loop reads CSARPPNTEAFF. The DNA of the CDR3 is TGCAGTGCTAGGCCGCCCAACACTGAAGCTTTCTTT.

The chain employs TRBV24-1 and TRBJ2-1; 9 nucleotides agree with TRBD2. CDR3 length: 16 residues. Germline CDR1 is KGHDR and CDR2 is SFDVKD. J was trimmed by 0 bases and V by 9 bases; bases with no gene match: 8. CDR3 in amino acids: CATGDSGGDSYNEQFF. CDR3 DNA: TGTGCCACCGGAGATAGCGGGGGTGACTCCTACAATGAGCAGTTCTTC.

On this clonotype itself: At one end the junction does not follow the germline gene, possibly because of a read error. The CDR3 DNA reads TGTGCCAGCAGCATCCGGGCCGTTGAAACTTTCTTT. This sequence encodes CASSIRAVETFF. The rearrangement joins TRBV7-8 to TRBJ1-1; D remains unclear. The length of the CDR3 is 12 residues. Germline CDR1 SGHVS, CDR2 FQNEAQ.

This clonotype showed up many times. This rearrangement joins TRBV2 to TRBJ1-2; 12 nucleotides align to TRBD1. The V gene's germline CDR1 is SNHLY and CDR2 FYNNEI. The ends lost 7 bases at V and 3 bases at J; junction bases unmatched: 6. This CDR3 comprises 15 residues. The CDR3 coding sequence is TGTGCCAGCATTCCGGGACAGGGGGCCCACTATGGCTACACCTTC. This sequence encodes CASIPGQGAHYGYTF.

This rearrangement joins TRBV19 to TRBJ1-5, with a tentative D call TRBD1 (6 bases). V shed 3 bases and J shed 0 bases, with 15 bases lying between them. Germline values: CDR1 LNHDA, CDR2 SQIVND (reference sequence). The CDR3 runs 17 residues. The CDR3 here is CASSIATTGPSNQPQHF. CDR3 DNA: TGTGCCAGTAGTATCGCAACAACAGGGCCTAGCAATCAGCCCCAGCATTTT.

The chain links TRBV7-9 to TRBJ1-2; possibly TRBD1 for D (5 bases). The germline V and J ends were trimmed by 2 bases and 4 bases, with 11 bases remaining between them. This CDR3 has 14 residues. CDR1 is SEHNR, CDR2 FQNEAQ, per germline (reference sequence). CDR3 coding DNA: TGTGCCAGCAGCTTACAAGGGGACGGCTATGGCTACACCTTC. Translating gives CASSLQGDGYGYTF. Drawing the rest from reference TRBV7-9 and TRBJ1-2, the complete variable domain is DTGVSQNPRHKITKRGQNVTFRCDPISEHNRLYWYRQTLGQGPEFLTYFQNEAQLEKSRLLSDRFSAERPKGSFSTLEIQRTEQGDSAMYLCASSLQGDGYGYTFGSGTRLTVV.

V usage is TRBV25-1 and J usage is TRBJ2-1, with a possible D match to TRBD1 (6 bases). The CDR3 consists of 16 residues. Germline CDR1 and CDR2: MGHDK and SYGVNS. V lost 0 bases to trimming and J lost 2 bases, with 11 bases between them. The CDR3 bases are TGTGCCAGCAGTGAATATCGAGGACAGACCTACAATGAGCAGTTCTTC. Translating it yields CASSEYRGQTYNEQFF.

On this clonotype: This may arise from a read error, as a much more abundant clone is one base away. The chain couples TRBV11-2 to TRBJ1-6; D ambiguous. CDR1 and CDR2 from the germline V gene are SGHAT and FQNNGV. CDR3 length: 15 residues. CDR3 in DNA: TGTGCCAGCTGCTTTGGAGGACTTTTCGAATCACCCCTCCACTTT. It translates to CASCFGGLFESPLHF. Complete variable domain (other parts from reference TRBV11-2 and TRBJ1-6): EAGVAQSPRYKIIEKRQSVAFWCNPISGHATLYWYQQILGQGPKLLIQFQNNGVVDDSQLPKDRFSAERLKGVDSTLKIQPAKLEDSAVYLCASCFGGLFESPLHFGNGTRLTVT.